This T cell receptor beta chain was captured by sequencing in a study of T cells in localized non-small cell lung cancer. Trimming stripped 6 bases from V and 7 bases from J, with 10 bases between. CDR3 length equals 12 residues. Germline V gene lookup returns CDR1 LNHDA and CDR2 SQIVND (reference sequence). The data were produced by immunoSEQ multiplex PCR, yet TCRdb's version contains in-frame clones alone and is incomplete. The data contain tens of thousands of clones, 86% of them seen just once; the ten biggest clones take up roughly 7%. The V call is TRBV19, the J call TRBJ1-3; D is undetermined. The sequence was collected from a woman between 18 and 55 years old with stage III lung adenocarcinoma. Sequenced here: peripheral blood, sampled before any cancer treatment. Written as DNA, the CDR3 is TGTGCCAGTAGCGACCGTGGGAACACCATATATTTT. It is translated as CASSDRGNTIYF.